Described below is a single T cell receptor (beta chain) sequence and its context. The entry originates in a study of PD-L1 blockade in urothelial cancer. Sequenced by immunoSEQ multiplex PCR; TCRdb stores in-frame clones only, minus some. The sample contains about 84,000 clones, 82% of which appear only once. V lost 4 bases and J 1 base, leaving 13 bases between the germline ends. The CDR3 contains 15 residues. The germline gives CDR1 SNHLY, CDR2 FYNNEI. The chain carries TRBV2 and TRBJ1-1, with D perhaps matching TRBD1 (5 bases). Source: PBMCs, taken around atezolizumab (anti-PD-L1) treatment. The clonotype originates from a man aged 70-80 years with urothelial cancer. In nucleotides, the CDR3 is TGTGCCAGCAGTGGAGCTGTGGGGGGGAACACTGAAGCTTTCTTT. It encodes CASSGAVGGNTEAFF.